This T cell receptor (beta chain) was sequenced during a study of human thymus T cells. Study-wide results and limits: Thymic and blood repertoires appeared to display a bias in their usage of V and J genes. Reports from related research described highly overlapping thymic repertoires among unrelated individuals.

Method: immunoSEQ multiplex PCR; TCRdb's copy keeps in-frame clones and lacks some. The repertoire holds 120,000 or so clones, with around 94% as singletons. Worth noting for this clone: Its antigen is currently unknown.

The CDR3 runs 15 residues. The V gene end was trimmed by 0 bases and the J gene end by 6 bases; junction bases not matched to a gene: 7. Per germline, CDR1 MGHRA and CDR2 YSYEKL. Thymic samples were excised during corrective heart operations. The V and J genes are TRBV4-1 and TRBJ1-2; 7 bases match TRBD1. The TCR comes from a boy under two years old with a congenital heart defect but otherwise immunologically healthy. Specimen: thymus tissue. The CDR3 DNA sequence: TGCGCCAGCAGCCAAGATAAGACAGGGAGGGATGGCTACACCTTC. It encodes CASSQDKTGRDGYTF.